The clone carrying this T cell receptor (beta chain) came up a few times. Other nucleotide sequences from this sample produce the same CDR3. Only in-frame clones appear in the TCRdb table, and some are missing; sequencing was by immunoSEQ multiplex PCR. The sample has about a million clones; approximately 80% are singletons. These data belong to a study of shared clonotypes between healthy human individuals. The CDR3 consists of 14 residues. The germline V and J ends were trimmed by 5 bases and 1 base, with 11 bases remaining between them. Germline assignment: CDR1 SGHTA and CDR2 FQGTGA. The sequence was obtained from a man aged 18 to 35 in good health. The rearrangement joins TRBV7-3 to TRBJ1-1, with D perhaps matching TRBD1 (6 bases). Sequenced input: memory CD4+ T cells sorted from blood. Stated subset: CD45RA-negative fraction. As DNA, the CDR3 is TGTGCCAGCAGCCTCCTAGGGGGGAACACTGAAGCTTTCTTT. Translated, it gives CASSLLGGNTEAFF.